The rows below give T cell receptor beta chains drawn from one sample of a study of blood T cells in healthy people across ages. TCRdb passed the 5' RACE reads through MiXCR, listing each CDR3 protein once. Of 850,000 or so distinct CDR3 sequences in the sample, around 26% were seen once. The sample consisted of blood. The receptor set was obtained from a woman aged 80 or over in good health. The CDR3 runs from the conserved cysteine through the conserved F or W. A D gene is named only where the DNA matches it firmly. Expanded clones are given a class, and other clones once, few, many or no size at all.

abundance,j_gene,v_gene,d_gene,CDR3nt,CDR3aa
many,TRBJ2-7,TRBV24-1,NA,TGTGCCACCCAACTAACCGCAGGGAGGGAGCAGTACTTC,CATQLTAGREQYF
few,TRBJ2-3,TRBV10-2,NA,TGCGCCAGCTTCCTCGGAGGCACAGATACGCAGTATTTT,CASFLGGTDTQYF
many,TRBJ2-7,TRBV5-1,TRBD1,TGCGCCAGCAGCTTATCACAGGGGTACGAGCAGTACTTC,CASSLSQGYEQYF
NA,TRBJ2-7,TRBV5-1,NA,TGCGCCAGCAGCTTGGCCGGCAGGGAAGTCAACGAGCAGTACTTC,CASSLAGREVNEQYF
few,TRBJ2-7,TRBV4-2,TRBD1,TGTGCCAGCAGCCAACGACAGGGCTACGAGCAGTACTTC,CASSQRQGYEQYF
few,TRBJ2-5,TRBV7-2,TRBD1,TGTGCCAGCAGCTACAACAGGGGGCGGGAGACCCAGTACTTC,CASSYNRGRETQYF
NA,TRBJ2-5,TRBV28,NA,TGTGCCAGCAGTTTCATCGGCGGGACAGAAGAGACCCAGTACTTC,CASSFIGGTEETQYF
many,TRBJ2-1,TRBV24-1,TRBD2,TGTGCCACCCTAAGGAGCGGGGGGCTCTACAATGAGCAGTTCTTC,CATLRSGGLYNEQFF
many,TRBJ2-7,TRBV25-1,NA,TGTGCCAGCAGTGAATTTTGGTACGAGCAGTACTTC,CASSEFWYEQYF
many,TRBJ2-1,TRBV11-2,TRBD2,TGTGCCAGCAGCACCGGGGGGGCCTTCTCCAATGAGCAGTTCTTC,CASSTGGAFSNEQFF
few,TRBJ2-1,TRBV11-3,TRBD1,TGTGCCAGCAGCTTCGACAGGGCGAATGAGCAGTTCTTC,CASSFDRANEQFF
NA,TRBJ1-4,TRBV7-2,NA,TGTGCCAGCAGCACCCAGGGGACTGGTGAAAAACTGTTTTTT,CASSTQGTGEKLFF
NA,TRBJ2-1,TRBV7-9,TRBD1,TGTGCCAGCAGCTTAGAAGGGACAGGCCAAAATGAGCAGTTCTTC,CASSLEGTGQNEQFF
many,TRBJ2-7,TRBV7-9,NA,TGTGCCAGCAACAGGGACGCCTACGAGCAGTACTTC,CASNRDAYEQYF
few,TRBJ1-1,TRBV7-2,NA,TGTGCCAGCACCCTCGGACAGCTGAACACTGAAGCTTTCTTT,CASTLGQLNTEAFF
NA,TRBJ2-5,TRBV6-4,NA,TGTGCCAGCAGGGACCTTTATGGAAATGAGCAGTACTTC,CASRDLYGNEQYF
many,TRBJ2-1,TRBV6-2/TRBV6-3,TRBD2,TGTGCCAGCAGTTACCCGAGCGGGGGGGTGTACAATGAGCAGTTCTTC,CASSYPSGGVYNEQFF
NA,TRBJ1-3,TRBV5-1,NA,TGCGCCAGCAGCTTGGGTCATCCTTCCAGCTCTGGAAACACCATATATTTT,CASSLGHPSSSGNTIYF
many,TRBJ2-3,TRBV13,NA,TGTGCCAGCAGCGCCGCCCCCGCCACGAGGGGGAATACGCAGTATTTT,CASSAAPATRGNTQYF
NA,TRBJ2-1,TRBV5-1,NA,TGCGCCAGCAGCACTTCGGATGAGCAGTTCTTC,CASSTSDEQFF
NA,TRBJ2-5,TRBV7-2,NA,TGTGCCAGCAGGGGTGCTTCGGAGACCCAGTACTTC,CASRGASETQYF